This TCR beta chain was captured by sequencing in a study of cytomegalovirus exposure and HLA in healthy donors. This clone was found a few times. The ends were cut back, 2 bases at V and 4 bases at J, with 8 bases in the middle. The germline gives CDR1 MNHEY, CDR2 SVGAGI. The CDR3 is made up of 13 amino acids. Use of 60 Vbeta and 13 Jbeta primers characterized the PCR. Libraries were prepared by immunoSEQ multiplex PCR; TCRdb keeps only in-frame clonotypes and omits some of them. This table has 120,000 to 150,000 clones, nearly 80% appearing once. The sample was PBMCs. This chain links TRBV6-5 with TRBJ1-1; D might be TRBD1 (6 bases). The TCR comes from a male donor in good health and CMV-seronegative. Here the CDR3 reads CASSYGGATEAFF. The CDR3 coding sequence is TGTGCCAGCAGTTACGGGGGGGCCACTGAAGCTTTCTTT.